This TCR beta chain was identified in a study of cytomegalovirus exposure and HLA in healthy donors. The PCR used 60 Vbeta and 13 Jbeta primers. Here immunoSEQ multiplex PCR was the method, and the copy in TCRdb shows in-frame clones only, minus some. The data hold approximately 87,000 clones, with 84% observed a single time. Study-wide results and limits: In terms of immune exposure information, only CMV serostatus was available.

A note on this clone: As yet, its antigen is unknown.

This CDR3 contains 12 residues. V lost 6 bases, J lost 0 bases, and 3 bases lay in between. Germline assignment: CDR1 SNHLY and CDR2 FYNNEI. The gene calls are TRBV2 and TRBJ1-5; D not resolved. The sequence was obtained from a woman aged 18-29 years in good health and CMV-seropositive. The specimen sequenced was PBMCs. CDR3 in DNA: TGTGCCAGCAGGTATAGCAATCAGCCCCAGCATTTT. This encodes CASRYSNQPQHF.